Listed below are T cell receptor beta chains from one sample, sequenced in a study of post-analysis software for immune sequencing data. TCRdb redid the calling of the PCR reads with MiXCR, one entry per CDR3 protein. The sample carries 700,000 to 900,000 distinct CDR3 sequences, just over 45% recorded once. The sequenced sample consisted of blood. The receptors derive from a girl aged 10 to 17 with multiple sclerosis. Each CDR3 is given with its conserved first and last residue. Each record gives: CDR3 DNA, CDR3 protein, D gene, V gene, clone size, J gene. D genes are given only for firm matches. A row's size may be missing; if present it is once, few, many or a size class.

TGTGCCACCAGTGATTCTTTAACGCCCTCAGATACGCAGTATTTT CATSDSLTPSDTQYF - TRBV24-1 - TRBJ2-3
TGTGCCTGTGATAAAGTAGGGCCCAATGAGCAGTTCTTC CACDKVGPNEQFF - TRBV30 - TRBJ2-1
TGTGCCAGCACCCGAATGGGGTACGAGCAGTACTTC CASTRMGYEQYF - TRBV7-2 - TRBJ2-7
TGTGCCAGCAGTCCCTCCAGGGCCAATCAGCCCCAGCATTTT CASSPSRANQPQHF - TRBV28 - TRBJ1-5
TGTGCCAGCAGTGTCGGGGAGGTCAATGAGCAGTTCTTC CASSVGEVNEQFF - TRBV6-1 few TRBJ2-1
TGCAGTGCCCCCGACATTGGGCGGGGGTATTTT CSAPDIGRGYF - TRBV20-1 - TRBJ2-3
TGTGCCAGCAGTGGGATAGCGGGAGGCGGTTACGAGCAGTACTTC CASSGIAGGGYEQYF TRBD2 TRBV27 - TRBJ2-7
TGCAGCGTCGGGCTACTAGCGGGAGGCGTCACAGATACGCGGTATTTT CSVGLLAGGVTDTRYF TRBD2 TRBV29-1 - TRBJ2-3
TGTGCCAGCAGTTACACCGCAACTAATGAAAAACTGTTTTTT CASSYTATNEKLFF - TRBV6-6 - TRBJ1-4
TGTGCCAGCAGTGATGTACTAGGCAACATTCAGTACTTC CASSDVLGNIQYF - TRBV6-1 - TRBJ2-4
TGCAGCGTTGAAGCGCAGGGCCAAGAGACCCAGTACTTC CSVEAQGQETQYF - TRBV29-1 few TRBJ2-5
TGTGCCAGCAGCTTAGGTTCGGGCCCCGGAGGTGAGCAGTTCTTC CASSLGSGPGGEQFF - TRBV7-9 - TRBJ2-1
TGTGCCAGCAGCCTATTTAAGGGCGCGAACGAGCAGTACTTC CASSLFKGANEQYF - TRBV7-3 once TRBJ2-7
TGCAGCGTGATTGGACAGCTCACAGATACGCAGTATTTT CSVIGQLTDTQYF - TRBV29-1 few TRBJ2-3
TGTGCCAGCGCTAGTCAGGGAGGCTGGGACAATGAGCAGTTCTTC CASASQGGWDNEQFF - TRBV12-3/TRBV12-4 few TRBJ2-1
TGTGCCATCAATCAGGGGGGCTATGGCTACACCTTC CAINQGGYGYTF TRBD1 TRBV10-3 - TRBJ1-2
TGCAGTGTTTCTGGGACTTCAAGCCCGAATGAGCAGTTCTTC CSVSGTSSPNEQFF - TRBV20-1 - TRBJ2-1
TGTGCCACCACAAAACAGCGGCCCCAGCATTTT CATTKQRPQHF - TRBV24-1 - TRBJ1-5
TGTGCCAGCAGCTTGGGAGACAGTAATTCACCCCTCCACTTT CASSLGDSNSPLHF - TRBV5-8 few TRBJ1-6
TGCGCCAGCAGCTTGGGGGGAGTAAAGGATACGCAGTATTTT CASSLGGVKDTQYF - TRBV5-1 - TRBJ2-3
TGCAGCGTTGAGGGTCAGATTTATCAGCCCCAGCATTTT CSVEGQIYQPQHF - TRBV29-1 - TRBJ1-5
TGTGCTAGCAGCTTACGAGGGTTCGGAGATACGCAGTATTTT CASSLRGFGDTQYF - TRBV7-7 - TRBJ2-3
TGTGCCAGCAGCCTACCGACTAGCGGGATAGGTACGCAGTATTTT CASSLPTSGIGTQYF TRBD2 TRBV7-2 - TRBJ2-3
TGTGCCAGCAGTTCGGGCTTGGGAAAACTGTTTTTT CASSSGLGKLFF - TRBV12-3/TRBV12-4 few TRBJ1-4
TGTGCCAGCAGCTTAGCATTTTACTCCTACAATGAGCAGTTCTTC CASSLAFYSYNEQFF - TRBV7-2 - TRBJ2-1
TGCAGTGCTAGAGATGGCGGGAGCACAGATACGCAGTATTTT CSARDGGSTDTQYF - TRBV20-1 - TRBJ2-3
TGTGCCAGCAGTTTATCGGCAGGGGGCTTTGCAGAGACCCAGTACTTC CASSLSAGGFAETQYF TRBD1 TRBV12-3/TRBV12-4 - TRBJ2-5
TGTGCCAGCAGCTTAGGTCAGCAGACGTTCCAAGAGACCCAGTACTTC CASSLGQQTFQETQYF - TRBV7-9 few TRBJ2-5
TGTGCCAGCAGCTCGCCAGGACAGGAAGAGAACGAGCAGTTCTTC CASSSPGQEENEQFF TRBD1 TRBV7-6 - TRBJ2-1
TGCGCCAGCAGCTTGGAATTCAGCGGGAGCGAGACAGATACGCAGTATTTT CASSLEFSGSETDTQYF TRBD2 TRBV5-1 - TRBJ2-3
TGTGCCAGCAGCACCAGACTAGCGGGAGTAGGTTCTGAGACCCAGTACTTC CASSTRLAGVGSETQYF TRBD2 TRBV7-9 few TRBJ2-5
TGCAGCGTCTACGGCGGACGCTCCTACAATGAGCAGTACTTC CSVYGGRSYNEQYF - TRBV29-1 - TRBJ2-7
TGTGCCAGCAGCTCGCCCGGGACAGGCGCTATGGGCGAGCAGTACTTC CASSSPGTGAMGEQYF TRBD1 TRBV7-2 - TRBJ2-7
TGTGCCTCCACGGGACAGGATAACTACAATGAGCAGTTCTTC CASTGQDNYNEQFF TRBD1 TRBV10-3 few TRBJ2-1
TGTGCCAGCAGCAAGGGGCCGGACGGGGACAGCCGAAAGTACTTC CASSKGPDGDSRKYF - TRBV21-1 - TRBJ2-7
TGTGCCAGCAGCTTAATACCGGGACTACCAAATACGCAGTATTTT CASSLIPGLPNTQYF TRBD2 TRBV7-8 - TRBJ2-3
TGTGCCAGCAGTTTAGGACAGGATTCGAATTCACCCCTCCACTTT CASSLGQDSNSPLHF - TRBV12-3/TRBV12-4 few TRBJ1-6
TGTGCCAGCAGCCCGGGGACTAGCGGGATTGAGCAGTTCTTC CASSPGTSGIEQFF TRBD2 TRBV9 - TRBJ2-1
TGTGCCAGCAGTACCCAGGGGCGGAAAACCTTGCAGGAGTACTTC CASSTQGRKTLQEYF - TRBV6-8 few TRBJ2-7
TGCGCCAGCAGATCCGGGACCATCTACAATGAGCAGTTCTTC CASRSGTIYNEQFF - TRBV4-1 - TRBJ2-1
TGTGCCAGCAGCTGGGGGACTAGCGGAAGCACAGATACGCAGTATTTT CASSWGTSGSTDTQYF TRBD2 TRBV7-3 few TRBJ2-3
TGCAGTGCTGGAGACAGGGTTATTGGCAATCAGCCCCAGCATTTT CSAGDRVIGNQPQHF TRBD1 TRBV20-1 - TRBJ1-5
TGTGCCAGCAGCTTAGACAGCGGGAGAGCTAATGAGCAGTTCTTC CASSLDSGRANEQFF TRBD2 TRBV7-9 many TRBJ2-1
TGTGCCATCAGTGAGTCTGAGGGAGCCTACGAGCAGTACTTC CAISESEGAYEQYF - TRBV10-3 - TRBJ2-7
TGCAGTGCTTCAGCGGGGGGCGGACGTGGCTACACCTTC CSASAGGGRGYTF - TRBV20-1 - TRBJ1-2
TGTGCCAGCAGCGGGACTAGCGGGAGGGGTTGGACAGATACGCAGTATTTT CASSGTSGRGWTDTQYF TRBD2 TRBV13 - TRBJ2-3
TGTGCCAGCAGCCCCCTGGGGGCGGAGGGCTACACCTTC CASSPLGAEGYTF - TRBV13 - TRBJ1-2
TGTGCCAGCAATCGGGGCACAGATACGCAGTATTTT CASNRGTDTQYF - TRBV12-3/TRBV12-4 - TRBJ2-3
TGTGCCGTCAGTGAGTCGACAGGGCCCCAAGAGACCCAGTACTTC CAVSESTGPQETQYF TRBD1 TRBV10-3 - TRBJ2-5
TGTGCCAGCAGCGGGGGACTGTTTTCCCGCTCTGGGGCCAACGTCCTGACTTTC CASSGGLFSRSGANVLTF - TRBV9 - TRBJ2-6
TGTGCCAGCAGCTCGGGACTGAAGAACACTGAAGCTTTCTTT CASSSGLKNTEAFF - TRBV7-6 few TRBJ1-1
TGTGCCAGCAGCTCTCCGGGAGAGGATAATGAGCAGTTCTTC CASSSPGEDNEQFF - TRBV7-9 - TRBJ2-1
TGTGCCACCTCGGGACTAGCGAAGCATGAGCAGTTCTTC CATSGLAKHEQFF TRBD2 TRBV15 - TRBJ2-1
TGTGCCAGCAGCTTAGGGGACGGCCCCTCTGGGGCCAACGTCCTGACTTTC CASSLGDGPSGANVLTF - TRBV11-3 - TRBJ2-6